This passage covers 11 T cell receptor beta chains from one sample sequenced in a study of blood T cell repertoires in COVID-19. Clones were read by immunoSEQ multiplex PCR, and TCRdb kept only the in-frame ones, dropping some. This repertoire shows 470,000 or so clones, 80% to 90% found once; its top ten account for under 4%. Sequenced sample: peripheral blood. These receptors were taken from a human donor in a cohort sampled during active COVID-19.

This clone was seen a handful of times. The same CDR3 can be traced to other DNA sequences in this sample. This chain uses TRBV7-2 with TRBJ1-5, with 11 bases matching TRBD1. There are 14 residues in the CDR3. With 6 bases clipped from V and 7 bases from J, the junction kept 5 bases outside the gene matches. In germline, CDR1 is SGHTA, CDR2 FQGNSA. The CDR3 protein is CASSSGTGGQPQHF. The CDR3 DNA sequence: TGTGCCAGCAGTTCCGGGACAGGGGGACAGCCCCAGCATTTT.

The chain has TRBV27 and TRBJ2-3; no reliable D call. CDR3 length: 11 residues. Trimming stripped 3 bases from V and 7 bases from J, with 5 bases between. Germline values: CDR1 MNHEY, CDR2 SMNVEV (reference sequence). The chain's CDR3 is CASSFGYTQYF. As DNA, the CDR3 is TGTGCCAGCAGTTTCGGTTATACGCAGTATTTT.

V is TRBV24-1 and J is TRBJ1-1; the D is unclear. The V and J ends lost 4 bases and 8 bases respectively, with 19 bases between them. Per the germline V gene, CDR1 is KGHDR and CDR2 is SFDVKD. This CDR3 region has 15 residues. The CDR3, as DNA: TGTGCCACCAGTGACCCCCGAGGGCCCGGCGAGGAAGCTTTCTTT. Translated, it gives CATSDPRGPGEEAFF.

The CDR3 sequence is CATSRDRGLYGYTF. As DNA, the CDR3 is TGTGCCACCAGCAGAGATCGAGGACTTTATGGCTACACCTTC. The chain carries TRBV15 and TRBJ1-2; D unresolved. Trimming shortened V by 0 bases and J by 5 bases, and 10 bases separated the two germline ends. The CDR3 has 14 amino acids. Germline V gene sequence: CDR1 LNHNV, CDR2 YYDKDF (reference sequence).

The CDR3 DNA follows: TGTGCCAGCAGGGCAGACTGGAACACTGAAGCTTTCTTT. Translated, it gives CASRADWNTEAFF. The genes are TRBV6-5 and TRBJ1-1; D gene ambiguous. CDR3 length: 13 residues. Germline CDR1 reads MNHEY; CDR2 reads SVGAGI. V shed 6 bases and J shed 1 base, with 9 bases lying between them.

The rearrangement joins TRBV9 to TRBJ2-1; 9 bases align to TRBD2. The CDR3 sequence is 17 residues long. Losses at the gene ends were 0 bases for V and 9 bases for J; bases not matched to a gene: 13. Germline CDR1 and CDR2: SGDLS and YYNGEE. CDR3 bases: TGTGCCAGCAGCGTAGGGTTAGCGGGAGAACGGTTGGTTGAGCAGTTCTTC. It translates to CASSVGLAGERLVEQFF.

This chain joins TRBV6-5 and TRBJ2-3, with a tentative D call TRBD1 (6 bases). V lost 6 bases, J lost 5 bases, and 15 bases lay in between. The CDR3 consists of 14 residues. Germline CDR1 and CDR2: MNHEY and SVGAGI. CDR3 residues: CASSPRRDIDTQYF. The CDR3 DNA reads as TGTGCCAGCAGCCCCCGTCGGGACATAGATACGCAGTATTTT.

This clone was picked up one time. This chain uses TRBV5-4 with TRBJ2-7; 7 positions match TRBD1. CDR3 length equals 13 residues. Germline trimming cut 3 bases from V and 5 bases from J; bases unmatched to any gene: 5. Germline values: CDR1 SGHNT, CDR2 YYREEE (reference sequence). The CDR3 spells CASSYTGTDEQYF. The DNA of the CDR3 is TGTGCCAGCAGCTATACCGGGACAGACGAGCAGTACTTC. Together with reference TRBV5-4 and TRBJ2-7, the CDR3 gives the full variable domain: ETGVTQSPTHLIKTRGQQVTLRCSSQSGHNTVSWYQQALGQGPQFIFQYYREEENGRGNFPPRFSGLQFPNYSSELNVNALELDDSALYLCASSYTGTDEQYFGPGTRLTVT.

The chain has TRBV6-5 and TRBJ1-6; D is unclear. This CDR3 is 15 amino acids long. V lost 0 bases and J lost 6, with 9 bases in between. Germline CDR1 is MNHEY and CDR2 is SVGAGI. CDR3 in DNA: TGTGCCAGCAGTTACTCGCCAGAAATTAATTCACCCCTCCACTTT. This translates into CASSYSPEINSPLHF.

The J gene is TRBJ2-1, the V gene TRBV7-2; 16 nucleotides agree with TRBD2. Germline lookup yields CDR1 SGHTA and CDR2 FQGNSA. The ends lost 3 bases at V and 8 bases at J; junction bases unmatched: 1. The CDR3 contains 15 residues. The CDR3 loop reads CASSLGLAGGYEQFF. In DNA, the CDR3 is TGTGCCAGCAGCTTGGGACTAGCGGGAGGGTATGAGCAGTTCTTC. Combining the CDR3 with reference TRBV7-2 and TRBJ2-1 gives the whole variable domain GAGVSQSPSNKVTEKGKDVELRCDPISGHTALYWYRQSLGQGLEFLIYFQGNSAPDKSGLPSDRFSAERTGGSVSTLTIQRTQQEDSAVYLCASSLGLAGGYEQFFGPGTRLTVL.

V gene TRBV18 combines with J gene TRBJ2-7, with 8 bases lining up with TRBD2. CDR3 size: 15 residues. In germline, CDR1 is KGHSH, CDR2 LQKENI. Trimming cost V 6 bases and J 2 bases; bases outside gene matches: 9. The CDR3 DNA follows: TGTGCCAGCTCCCCCGTACTAGCGGCCCCCTACGAGCAGTACTTC. Its translation: CASSPVLAAPYEQYF.